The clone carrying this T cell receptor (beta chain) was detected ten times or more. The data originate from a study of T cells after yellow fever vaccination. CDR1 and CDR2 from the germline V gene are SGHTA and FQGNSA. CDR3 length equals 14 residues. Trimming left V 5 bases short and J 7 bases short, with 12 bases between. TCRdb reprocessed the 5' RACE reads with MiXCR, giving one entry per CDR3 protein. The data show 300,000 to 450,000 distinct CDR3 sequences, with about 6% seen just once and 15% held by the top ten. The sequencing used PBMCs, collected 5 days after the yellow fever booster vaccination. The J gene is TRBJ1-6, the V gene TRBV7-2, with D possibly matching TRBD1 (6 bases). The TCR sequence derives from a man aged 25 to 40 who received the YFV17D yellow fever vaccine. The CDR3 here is CASSNDRLNSPLHF. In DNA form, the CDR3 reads TGTGCCAGCAGCAATGACAGGCTCAATTCACCCCTCCACTTT.